These 2 T cell receptor beta chains were sequenced from one sample in a study of T-cell reconstitution after alpha-beta-depleted transplantation in children. Unique molecular identifiers were used in preparing the TCRbeta library. TCRdb analysed the PCR reads with MiXCR anew, one entry per CDR3 protein. The sample lists about 900,000 distinct CDR3 sequences; under 30% were seen once. The sequencing here drew on PBMCs, mostly from graft donor cells, taken 360 days after TCRalphabeta/CD19-depleted stem cell transplant. All receptors derive from a boy under three years old who had a stem cell transplant for SCID, so the T cells may come from the graft donor.

This rearrangement joins TRBV12-3 or TRBV12-4 to TRBJ1-1; 7 bases fit TRBD1. J gave up 9 bases and V 7 bases, and 8 bases lay outside the gene matches. CDR3 length: 12 residues. The CDR3 loop reads CASTAQGQKAFF. The CDR3 region has the DNA TGTGCCAGCACCGCCCAGGGACAGAAAGCTTTCTTT.

This chain connects TRBV30 to TRBJ2-1; weak D call: TRBD2 (7 bases). Germline CDR1 is GTSNPN and CDR2 is SVGIG (reference sequence). The V end lost 4 bases, the J end lost 6 bases, and 13 bases lay between the germline ends. This CDR3 contains 13 residues. The CDR3, as DNA: TGTGCCTGGACCTGGGGGGGCCCCAATGAGCAGTTCTTC. This translates into CAWTWGGPNEQFF.